The present entry profiles one TCR beta chain with its context. Its antigen is unknown. Per germline, CDR1 SGHAT and CDR2 FQNNGV. There are 15 residues in the CDR3. The V and J ends lost 5 bases and 4 bases, in that order; junction bases with no gene match: 4. Repertoires were generated with immunoSEQ multiplex PCR, while TCRdb's copy carries only in-frame clones and drops some. Among around 40,000 clones listed, more than 80% were seen once. This sample is drawn from a study of OX40 agonist ivuxolimab in advanced cancers. Overall study: Partial responses occurred in three patients (one hepatocellular carcinoma, two cutaneous melanoma).

Whole-study findings and limits: Among the lowest peripheral clonal expansion occurred in 0.1-3.0 mg/kg partial responders. There were, on average, more expanded clones in CD8+ T cells than in CD4+.

The gene calls are TRBV11-2 and TRBJ2-1, with 11 positions matching TRBD2. The receptor comes from an adult with an advanced solid tumor such as melanoma, head and neck, liver or kidney cancer. This specimen was CD4+ or CD8+ T cells sorted from blood, taken in a trial of the OX40 agonist ivuxolimab. CDR3 DNA: TGTGCCAGCAGCGACGGGACTAGCGGATACAATGAGCAGTTCTTC. It yields the protein CASSDGTSGYNEQFF.